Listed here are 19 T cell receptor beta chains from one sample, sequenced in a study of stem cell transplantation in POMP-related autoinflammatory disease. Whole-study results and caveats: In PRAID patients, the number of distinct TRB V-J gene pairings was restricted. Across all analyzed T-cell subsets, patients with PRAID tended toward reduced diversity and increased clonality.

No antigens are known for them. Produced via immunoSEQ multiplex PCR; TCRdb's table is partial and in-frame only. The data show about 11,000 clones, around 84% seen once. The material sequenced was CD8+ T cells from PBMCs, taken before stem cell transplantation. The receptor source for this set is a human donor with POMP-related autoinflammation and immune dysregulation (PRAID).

The CDR3 is CASSSTLGGPNEKLFF. The CDR3 DNA sequence: TGTGCCAGCAGTTCTACGTTAGGGGGGCCTAATGAAAAACTGTTTTTT. This chain joins TRBV27 and TRBJ1-4; weak D call: TRBD1 (6 bases). Germline loops: CDR1 MNHEY, CDR2 SMNVEV (reference sequence). V was shortened by 4 bases and J by 3 bases, with 15 bases between the two germline ends. The CDR3 has 16 residues. Full variable domain (remainder filled in from reference TRBV27 and TRBJ1-4): EAQVTQNPRYLITVTGKKLTVTCSQNMNHEYMSWYRQDPGLGLRQIYYSMNVEVTDKGDVPEGYKVSRKEKRNFPLILESPSPNQTSLYFCASSSTLGGPNEKLFFGSGTQLSVL.

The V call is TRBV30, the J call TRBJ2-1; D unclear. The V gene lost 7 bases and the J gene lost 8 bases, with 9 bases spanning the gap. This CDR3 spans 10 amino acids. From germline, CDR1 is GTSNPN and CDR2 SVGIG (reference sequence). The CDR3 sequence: CAFDRHEQFF. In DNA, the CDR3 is TGTGCCTTCGATAGGCATGAGCAGTTCTTC.

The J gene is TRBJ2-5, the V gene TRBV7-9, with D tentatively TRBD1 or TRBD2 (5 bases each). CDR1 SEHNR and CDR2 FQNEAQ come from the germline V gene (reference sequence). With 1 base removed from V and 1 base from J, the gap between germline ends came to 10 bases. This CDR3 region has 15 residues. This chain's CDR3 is CASSLGAGSQETQYF. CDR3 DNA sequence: TGTGCCAGCAGCTTAGGGGCAGGGAGCCAAGAGACCCAGTACTTC.

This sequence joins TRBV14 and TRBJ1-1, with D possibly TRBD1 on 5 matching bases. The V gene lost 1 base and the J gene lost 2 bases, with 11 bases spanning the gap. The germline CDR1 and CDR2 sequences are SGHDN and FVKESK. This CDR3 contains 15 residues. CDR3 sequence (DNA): TGTGCCAGCAGCCAAGGGGACGGATATAACACTGAAGCTTTCTTT. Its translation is CASSQGDGYNTEAFF.

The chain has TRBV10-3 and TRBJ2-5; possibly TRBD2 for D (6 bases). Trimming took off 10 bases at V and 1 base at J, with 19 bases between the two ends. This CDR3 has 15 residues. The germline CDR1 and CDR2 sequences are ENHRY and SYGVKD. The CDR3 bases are TGTGCCACCCTTCGGGACGCGCGGGGCCAAGAGACCCAGTACTTC. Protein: CATLRDARGQETQYF.

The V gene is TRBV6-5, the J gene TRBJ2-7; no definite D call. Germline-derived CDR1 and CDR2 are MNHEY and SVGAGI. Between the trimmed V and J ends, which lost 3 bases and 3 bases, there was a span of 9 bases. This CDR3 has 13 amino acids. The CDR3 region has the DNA TGTGCCAGCAGTTATCCGGGTCACTACGAGCAGTACTTC. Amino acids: CASSYPGHYEQYF.

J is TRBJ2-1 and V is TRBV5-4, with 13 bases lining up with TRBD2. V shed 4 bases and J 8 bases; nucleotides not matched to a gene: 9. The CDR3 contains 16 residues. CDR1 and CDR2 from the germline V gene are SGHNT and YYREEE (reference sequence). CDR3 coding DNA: TGTGCCAGCAGCCATCCGGGACTAGCGGGACCAGATGAGCAGTTCTTC. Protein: CASSHPGLAGPDEQFF.

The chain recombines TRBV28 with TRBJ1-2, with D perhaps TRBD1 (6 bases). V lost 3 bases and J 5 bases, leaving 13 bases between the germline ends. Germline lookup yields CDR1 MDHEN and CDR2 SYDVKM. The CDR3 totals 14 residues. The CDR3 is CASSLYRVGYGYTF. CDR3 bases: TGTGCCAGCAGTTTGTACAGGGTAGGGTATGGCTACACCTTC.

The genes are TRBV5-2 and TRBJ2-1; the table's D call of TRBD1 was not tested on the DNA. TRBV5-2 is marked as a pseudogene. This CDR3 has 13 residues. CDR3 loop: CASSSDNRGEQFF. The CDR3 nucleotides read TGTGCCAGCAGCTCGGATAACAGGGGTGAGCAGTTCTTC.

In nucleotides, the CDR3 is TGTGCCATCAGTGATATCGGGCAAAACACTGAAGCTTTCTTT. Protein sequence: CAISDIGQNTEAFF. J is TRBJ1-1 and V is TRBV10-3; no clear D. The CDR3 extends over 14 amino acids. From germline, CDR1 is ENHRY and CDR2 SYGVKD. V was cut by 3 bases and J by 2 bases, with 10 bases left in between.

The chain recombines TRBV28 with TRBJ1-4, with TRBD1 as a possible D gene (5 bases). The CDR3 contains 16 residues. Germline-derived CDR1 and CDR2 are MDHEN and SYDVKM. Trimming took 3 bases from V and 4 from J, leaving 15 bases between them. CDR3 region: CASSLPDRGFNEKLFF. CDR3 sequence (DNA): TGTGCCAGCAGTTTGCCTGACAGAGGGTTTAATGAAAAACTGTTTTTT.

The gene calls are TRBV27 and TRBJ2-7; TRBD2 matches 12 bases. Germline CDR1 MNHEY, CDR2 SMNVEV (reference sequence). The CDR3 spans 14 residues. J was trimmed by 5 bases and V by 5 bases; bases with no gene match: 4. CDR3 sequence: CASSLTSGSHEQYF. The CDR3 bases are TGTGCCAGCAGTCTGACTAGCGGGAGTCACGAGCAGTACTTC.

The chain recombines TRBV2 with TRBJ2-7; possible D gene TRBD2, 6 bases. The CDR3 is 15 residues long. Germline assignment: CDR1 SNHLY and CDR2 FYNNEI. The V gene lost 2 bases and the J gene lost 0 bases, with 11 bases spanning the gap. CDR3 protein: CASSERGIFSYEQYF. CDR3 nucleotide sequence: TGTGCCAGCAGTGAACGCGGGATTTTCTCCTACGAGCAGTACTTC.

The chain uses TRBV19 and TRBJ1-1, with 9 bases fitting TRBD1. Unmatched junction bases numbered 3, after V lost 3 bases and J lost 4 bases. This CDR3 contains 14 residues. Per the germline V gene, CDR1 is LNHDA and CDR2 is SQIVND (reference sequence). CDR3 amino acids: CASSMGQGSTEAFF. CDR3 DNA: TGTGCCAGTAGTATGGGACAGGGTAGCACTGAAGCTTTCTTT.

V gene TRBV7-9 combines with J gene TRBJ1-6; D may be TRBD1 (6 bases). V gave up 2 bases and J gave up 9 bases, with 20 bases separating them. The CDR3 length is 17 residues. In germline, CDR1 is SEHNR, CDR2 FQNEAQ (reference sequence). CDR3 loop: CASSLFSQRGMGSPLHF. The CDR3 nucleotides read TGTGCCAGCAGCTTATTCTCCCAAAGGGGGATGGGTTCACCCCTCCACTTT.

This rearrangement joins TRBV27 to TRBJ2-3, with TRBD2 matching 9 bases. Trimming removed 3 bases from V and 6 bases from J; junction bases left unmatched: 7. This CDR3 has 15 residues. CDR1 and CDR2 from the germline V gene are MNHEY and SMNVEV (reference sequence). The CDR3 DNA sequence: TGTGCCAGCAGTTTGCTAGCGGGGCCTCGGGATACGCAGTATTTT. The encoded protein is CASSLLAGPRDTQYF.

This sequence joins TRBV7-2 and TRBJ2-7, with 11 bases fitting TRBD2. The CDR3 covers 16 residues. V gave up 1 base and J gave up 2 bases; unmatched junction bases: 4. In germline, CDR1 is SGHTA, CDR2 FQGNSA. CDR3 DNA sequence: TGTGCCAGCAGCTTAGGGGGACTAGCGGAAACCTACGAGCAGTACTTC. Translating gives CASSLGGLAETYEQYF.

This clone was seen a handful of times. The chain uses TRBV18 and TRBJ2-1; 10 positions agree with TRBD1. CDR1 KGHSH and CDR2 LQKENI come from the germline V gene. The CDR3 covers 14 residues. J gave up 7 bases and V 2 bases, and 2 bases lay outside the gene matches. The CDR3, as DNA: TGTGCCAGCTCACCAGGGACAGGGGAAAATGAGCAGTTCTTC. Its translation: CASSPGTGENEQFF.

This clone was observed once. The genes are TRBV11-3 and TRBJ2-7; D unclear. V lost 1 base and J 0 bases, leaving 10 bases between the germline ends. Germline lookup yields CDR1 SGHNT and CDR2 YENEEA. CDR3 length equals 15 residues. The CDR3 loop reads CASSLGPSSSYEQYF. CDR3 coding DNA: TGTGCCAGCAGCTTAGGCCCGTCTAGCTCCTACGAGCAGTACTTC. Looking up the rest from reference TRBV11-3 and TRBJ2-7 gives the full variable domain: EAGVVQSPRYKIIEKKQPVAFWCNPISGHNTLYWYLQNLGQGPELLIRYENEEAVDDSQLPKDRFSAERLKGVDSTLKIQPAELGDSAVYLCASSLGPSSSYEQYFGPGTRLTVT.